The clone carrying this TCR beta chain was detected once. The antigen remains undetermined. This specimen belongs to a study of cytomegalovirus exposure and HLA in healthy donors. Study-level points and caveats: Earlier analysis found most TCR beta V segments productive about 87% or about 30% of the time. A classifier reportedly called cytomegalovirus status with high sensitivity and specificity.

This PCR relied on a set of 60 Vbeta primers and 13 Jbeta primers. Under the authors' procedure: In a later analysis, of 80 million or so unique beta chains, about 10 million appeared in at least two donors. Using immunoSEQ multiplex PCR, the repertoire was profiled, and TCRdb retains in-frame clones only, with some absent. V and J calls plus clone size are reproduced from that table; the DNA served to infer D and trimming. Counted here are about 180,000 clones, roughly three quarters occurring once; the ten biggest clones make up 2% to 2.5%. The sample taken for sequencing was PBMCs. This TCR was sampled from a woman in her thirties in good health and CMV-seropositive.

In nucleotides, the CDR3 is TGTGCCACCAGCAGAGATTTACAGGGGAGAGGCTCTGGAAACACCATATATTTT. Translation: CATSRDLQGRGSGNTIYF. The J gene is TRBJ1-3, the V gene TRBV15, with 7 bases identical to TRBD1. Germline V gene sequence: CDR1 LNHNV, CDR2 YYDKDF (reference sequence). The CDR3 has 18 amino acids. V gave up 0 bases and J gave up 0 bases; unmatched junction bases: 8.